Sequencing of this T cell receptor beta chain was carried out in a study of T cell repertoires in cytomegalovirus infection. MiXCR, applied by TCRdb to the reads, yields one record per CDR3 protein. Seen here are approximately 270,000 distinct CDR3 sequences, roughly a fifth observed once, and the top ten hold approximately 19%. The CDR3 runs to 16 residues. With 0 bases removed from V and 2 bases from J, the gap between germline ends came to 13 bases. From germline, CDR1 is LGHNA and CDR2 YSLEER. This clonotype was recorded at least ten times. The antigen is not known. Sequencing was performed on cultured PBMCs, taken from culture after CMV antigen stimulation. The V gene is TRBV4-3, the J gene TRBJ2-5; no reliable D call. The TCR comes from a human donor in good health (CMV status not recorded). Some clones in this sample may be carry-over from other donors' samples. CDR3 nucleotide sequence: TGCGCCAGCAGCCAAGACTCGGTGGGCAGGCAAGAGACCCAGTACTTC. It specifies CASSQDSVGRQETQYF.